Sequencing of this T cell receptor (beta chain) was carried out in a study of shared clonotypes between healthy human individuals. About the research overall: Every donor yielded three CD4 naive, three CD4 memory, two CD8 naive and one CD8 memory plate.

The table came from immunoSEQ multiplex PCR; TCRdb's copy has only in-frame clones and leaves some out. The table shows about 2.3 million clones, with 90% to 95% occurring only once. The sequenced material came from naive CD4+ T cells from PBMCs. The sample's subset: CD45RA+ positively selected. This receptor was taken from a man in his late teens or twenties in good health. Some clones in this sample may be carry-over from other donors' samples.

CDR3 loop: CASSFDGRNTDTQYF. Here the CDR3 DNA reads TGTGCCAGCAGCTTTGACGGGAGGAACACAGATACGCAGTATTTT. The V call is TRBV7-2, the J call TRBJ2-3, with 7 bases matching TRBD2. Germline V lookup: CDR1 SGHTA, CDR2 FQGNSA. The CDR3 runs to 15 residues. V shed 3 bases and J 2 bases; nucleotides not matched to a gene: 5. Full variable domain (missing parts from reference TRBV7-2 and TRBJ2-3): GAGVSQSPSNKVTEKGKDVELRCDPISGHTALYWYRQSLGQGLEFLIYFQGNSAPDKSGLPSDRFSAERTGGSVSTLTIQRTQQEDSAVYLCASSFDGRNTDTQYFGPGTRLTVL.